This TCR beta chain was sequenced during a study of CD8+CD57+ T cells in acquired aplastic anemia. Study overall: Each DNA sample taken from sorted CD4+ and CD8+ cells came to approximately 3.3 ug on average.

This clonotype was found many times. According to the study, genomic DNA was the template for TCR beta VDJ and CDR3 profiling. TCRdb redid the calling of the reads with MiXCR, one entry per CDR3 protein. The repertoire holds more than 250,000 distinct CDR3 sequences, with 50% to 70% as singletons. With V trimmed by 7 bases and J by 5 bases, 15 bases remained unmatched. Germline CDR1 reads GTSNPN; CDR2 reads SVGIG (reference sequence). The CDR3 spans 16 residues. Sequencing used sorted CD4+, CD8+, or CD8+CD57+ T cells (not recorded which) from PBMCs. The receptor was derived from a human donor with severe aplastic anemia or a healthy control (not recorded which). The chain has TRBV30 and TRBJ2-7; 12 nucleotides match TRBD1. The CDR3 nucleotides read TGTGCCTTACACCGCGAGCGGGGACAGGGGGCCAACGAGCAGTACTTC. Amino acid sequence: CALHRERGQGANEQYF.